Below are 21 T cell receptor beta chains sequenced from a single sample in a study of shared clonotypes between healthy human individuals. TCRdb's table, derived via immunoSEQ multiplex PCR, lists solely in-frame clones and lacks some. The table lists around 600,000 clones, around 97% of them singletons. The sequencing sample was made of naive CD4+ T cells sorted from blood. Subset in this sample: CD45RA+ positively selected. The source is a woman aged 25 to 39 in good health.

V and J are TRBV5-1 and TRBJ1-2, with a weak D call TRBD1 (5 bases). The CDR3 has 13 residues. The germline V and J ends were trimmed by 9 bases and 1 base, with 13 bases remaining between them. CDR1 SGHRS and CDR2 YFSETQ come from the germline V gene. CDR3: CAIKGSDNYGYTF. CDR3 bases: TGCGCCATCAAGGGGTCCGATAACTATGGCTACACCTTC.

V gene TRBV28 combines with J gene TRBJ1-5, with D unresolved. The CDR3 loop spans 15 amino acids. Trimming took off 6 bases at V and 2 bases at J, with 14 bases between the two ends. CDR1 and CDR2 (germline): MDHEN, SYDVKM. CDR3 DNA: TGTGCCAGCAGACGTACGGGGTCTGGCAATCAGCCCCAGCATTTT. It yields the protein CASRRTGSGNQPQHF.

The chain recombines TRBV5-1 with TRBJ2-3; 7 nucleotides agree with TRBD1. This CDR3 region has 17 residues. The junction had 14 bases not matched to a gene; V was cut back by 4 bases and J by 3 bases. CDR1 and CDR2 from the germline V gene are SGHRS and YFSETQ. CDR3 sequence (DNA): TGCGCCAGCAGCCAGCCCTACGACAGGGCGTCAACAGATACGCAGTATTTT. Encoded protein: CASSQPYDRASTDTQYF.

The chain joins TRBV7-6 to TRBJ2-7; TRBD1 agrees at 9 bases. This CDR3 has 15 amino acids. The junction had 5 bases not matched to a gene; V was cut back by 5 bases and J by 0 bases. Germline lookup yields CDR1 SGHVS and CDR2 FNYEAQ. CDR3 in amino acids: CASSHGQGTSYEQYF. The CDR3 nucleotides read TGTGCCAGCAGCCACGGACAGGGGACCTCCTACGAGCAGTACTTC. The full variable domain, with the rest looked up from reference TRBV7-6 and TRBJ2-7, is GAGVSQSPRYKVTKRGQDVALRCDPISGHVSLYWYRQALGQGPEFLTYFNYEAQQDKSGLPNDRFSAERPEGSISTLTIQRTEQRDSAMYRCASSHGQGTSYEQYFGPGTRLTVT.

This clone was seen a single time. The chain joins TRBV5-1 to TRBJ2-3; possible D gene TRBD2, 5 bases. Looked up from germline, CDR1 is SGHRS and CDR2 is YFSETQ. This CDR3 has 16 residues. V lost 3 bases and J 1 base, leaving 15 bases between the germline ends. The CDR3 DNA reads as TGCGCCAGCAGCTCTGGACTGAATGTAGGCACAGATACGCAGTATTTT. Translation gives CASSSGLNVGTDTQYF.

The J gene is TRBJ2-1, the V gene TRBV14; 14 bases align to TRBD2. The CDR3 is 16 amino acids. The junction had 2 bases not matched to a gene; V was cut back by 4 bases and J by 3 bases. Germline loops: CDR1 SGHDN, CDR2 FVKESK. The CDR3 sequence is CASSRLAGGYYNEQFF. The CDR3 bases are TGTGCCAGCAGCCGACTAGCGGGAGGGTACTACAATGAGCAGTTCTTC. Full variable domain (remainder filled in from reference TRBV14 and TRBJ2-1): EAGVTQFPSHSVIEKGQTVTLRCDPISGHDNLYWYRRVMGKEIKFLLHFVKESKQDESGMPNNRFLAERTGGTYSTLKVQPAELEDSGVYFCASSRLAGGYYNEQFFGPGTRLTVL.

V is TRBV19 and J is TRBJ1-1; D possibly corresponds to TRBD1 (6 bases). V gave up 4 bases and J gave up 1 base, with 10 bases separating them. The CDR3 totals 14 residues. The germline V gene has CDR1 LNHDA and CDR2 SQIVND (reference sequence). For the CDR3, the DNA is TGTGCCAGTAGTAATCAAGGGGGGAACACTGAAGCTTTCTTT. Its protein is CASSNQGGNTEAFF.

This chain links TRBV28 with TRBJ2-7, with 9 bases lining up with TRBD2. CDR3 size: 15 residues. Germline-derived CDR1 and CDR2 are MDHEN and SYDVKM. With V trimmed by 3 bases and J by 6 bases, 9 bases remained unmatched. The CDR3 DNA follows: TGTGCCAGCAGTTTGTCCGCGGGAGGGCTGGCCGAGCAGTACTTC. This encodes CASSLSAGGLAEQYF.

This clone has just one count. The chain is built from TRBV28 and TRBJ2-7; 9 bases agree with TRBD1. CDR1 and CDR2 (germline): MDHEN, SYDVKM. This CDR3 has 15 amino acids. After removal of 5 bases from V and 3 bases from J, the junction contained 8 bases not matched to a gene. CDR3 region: CASSRPGQGHYEQYF. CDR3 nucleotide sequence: TGTGCCAGCAGTCGTCCGGGACAGGGTCACTACGAGCAGTACTTC.

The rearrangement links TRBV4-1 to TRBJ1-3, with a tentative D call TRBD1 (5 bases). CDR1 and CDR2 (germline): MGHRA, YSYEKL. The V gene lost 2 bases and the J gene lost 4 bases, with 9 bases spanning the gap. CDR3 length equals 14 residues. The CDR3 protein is CASSQQGYGNTIYF. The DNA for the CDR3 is TGCGCCAGCAGCCAACAGGGTTACGGAAACACCATATATTTT.

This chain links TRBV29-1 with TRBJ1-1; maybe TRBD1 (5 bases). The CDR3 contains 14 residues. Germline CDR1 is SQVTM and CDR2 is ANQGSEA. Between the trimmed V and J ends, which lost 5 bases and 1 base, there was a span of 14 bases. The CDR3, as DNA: TGCAGCGTTCCGGGGGAGTCGGGGAACACTGAAGCTTTCTTT. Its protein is CSVPGESGNTEAFF.

CDR3 bases: TGCGCCAGCAGCTTATTAATATCGGGGACAGGAGGGTTCTCTGGAAACACCATATATTTT. Amino acids: CASSLLISGTGGFSGNTIYF. This chain uses TRBV5-1 with TRBJ1-3, with 8 bases identical to TRBD1. Germline-derived CDR1 and CDR2 are SGHRS and YFSETQ. The CDR3 is made up of 20 amino acids. The V gene end was trimmed by 2 bases and the J gene end by 0 bases; junction bases not matched to a gene: 16. The full variable domain, completed using reference TRBV5-1 and TRBJ1-3, is KAGVTQTPRYLIKTRGQQVTLSCSPISGHRSVSWYQQTPGQGLQFLFEYFSETQRNKGNFPGRFSGRQFSNSRSEMNVSTLELGDSALYLCASSLLISGTGGFSGNTIYFGEGSWLTVV.

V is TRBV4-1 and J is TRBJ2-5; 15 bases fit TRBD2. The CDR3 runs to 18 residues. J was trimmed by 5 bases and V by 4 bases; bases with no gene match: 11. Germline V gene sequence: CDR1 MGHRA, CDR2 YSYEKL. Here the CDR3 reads CASSLLWTSGRAVETQYF. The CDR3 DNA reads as TGCGCCAGCAGCCTTCTTTGGACTAGCGGGAGGGCGGTGGAGACCCAGTACTTC.

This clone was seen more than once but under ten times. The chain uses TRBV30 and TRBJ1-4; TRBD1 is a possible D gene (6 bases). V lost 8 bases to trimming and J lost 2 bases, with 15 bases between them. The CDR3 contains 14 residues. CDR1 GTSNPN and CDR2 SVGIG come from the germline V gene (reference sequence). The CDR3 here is CALGRGATNEKLFF. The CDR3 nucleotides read TGTGCCCTCGGGCGGGGGGCGACTAATGAAAAACTGTTTTTT.

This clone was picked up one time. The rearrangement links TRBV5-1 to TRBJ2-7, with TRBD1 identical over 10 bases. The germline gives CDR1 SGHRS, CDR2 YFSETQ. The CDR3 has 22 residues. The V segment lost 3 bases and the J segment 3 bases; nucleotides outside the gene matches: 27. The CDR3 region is CASSWGGTGEVPIGLDHYEQYF. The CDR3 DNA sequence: TGCGCCAGCAGCTGGGGCGGGACAGGGGAAGTCCCGATTGGACTAGACCACTACGAGCAGTACTTC.

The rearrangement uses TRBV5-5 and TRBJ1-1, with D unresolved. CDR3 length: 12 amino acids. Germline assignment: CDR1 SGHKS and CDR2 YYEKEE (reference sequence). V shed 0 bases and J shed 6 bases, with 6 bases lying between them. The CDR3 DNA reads TGTGCCAGCAGCTTGGATTTAGCTGAAGCTTTCTTT. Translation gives CASSLDLAEAFF. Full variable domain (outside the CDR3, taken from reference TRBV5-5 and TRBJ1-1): DAGVTQSPTHLIKTRGQQVTLRCSPISGHKSVSWYQQVLGQGPQFIFQYYEKEERGRGNFPDRFSARQFPNYSSELNVNALLLGDSALYLCASSLDLAEAFFGQGTRLTVV.

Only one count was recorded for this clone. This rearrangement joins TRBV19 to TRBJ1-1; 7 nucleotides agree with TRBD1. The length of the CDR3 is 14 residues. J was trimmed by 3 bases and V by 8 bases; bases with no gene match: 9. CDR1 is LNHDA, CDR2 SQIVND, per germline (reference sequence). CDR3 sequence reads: CASRSGQAYTEAFF. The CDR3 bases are TGTGCCAGTCGATCAGGACAGGCGTACACTGAAGCTTTCTTT.

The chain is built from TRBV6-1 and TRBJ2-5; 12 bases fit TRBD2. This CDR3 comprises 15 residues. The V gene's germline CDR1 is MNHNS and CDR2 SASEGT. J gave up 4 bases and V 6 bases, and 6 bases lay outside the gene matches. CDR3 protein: CASRPLAGGRETQYF. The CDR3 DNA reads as TGTGCCAGCAGGCCCCTAGCGGGAGGGAGAGAGACCCAGTACTTC.

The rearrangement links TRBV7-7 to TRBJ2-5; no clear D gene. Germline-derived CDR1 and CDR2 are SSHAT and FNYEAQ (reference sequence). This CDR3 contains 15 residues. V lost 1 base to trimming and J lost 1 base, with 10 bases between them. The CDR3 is CASSLGLQIQETQYF. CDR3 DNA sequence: TGTGCCAGCAGCTTAGGTCTACAAATCCAAGAGACCCAGTACTTC.

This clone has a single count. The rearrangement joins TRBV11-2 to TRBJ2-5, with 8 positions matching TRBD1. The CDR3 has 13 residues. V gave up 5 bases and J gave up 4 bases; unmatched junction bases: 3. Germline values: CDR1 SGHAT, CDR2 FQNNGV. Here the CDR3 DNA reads TGTGCCAGCAGCAGTGACAGGGGAGAGACCCAGTACTTC. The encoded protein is CASSSDRGETQYF.

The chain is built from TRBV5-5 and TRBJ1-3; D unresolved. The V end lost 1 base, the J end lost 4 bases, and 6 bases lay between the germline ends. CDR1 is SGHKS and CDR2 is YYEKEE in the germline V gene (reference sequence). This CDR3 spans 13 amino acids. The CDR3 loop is CASSLPSGNTIYF. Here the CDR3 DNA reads TGTGCCAGCAGCTTGCCCTCCGGAAACACCATATATTTT.